This note documents a single T cell receptor (beta chain) sequence. Its antigen is not identified. The sample is drawn from a study of T cell responses to AZD1222 COVID-19 vaccine. This CDR3 is 15 amino acids long. V lost 7 bases and J lost 0, with 13 bases in between. Germline V gene sequence: CDR1 MNHNY, CDR2 SVGAGI (reference sequence). Study-wide findings and caveats: Spike-spanning, vaccine-associated CD4 TCRs were dominant at 160-218 and 743-854. Following two doses of AZD1222, Spike-specific TCR breadth and depth rose. Reportedly, nearly half the spike-specific TCRs target unmutated variant regions.

TCRdb keeps only in-frame clones here, not all; method: immunoSEQ multiplex PCR. The sample carries about 170,000 clones, 75% to 90% recorded once. The specimen was peripheral blood, collected on day 0 of AZD1222 vaccination. The chain recombines TRBV6-6 with TRBJ1-5, with D unresolved. This receptor was taken from an adult in good health. CDR3 DNA: TGTGCCAGCACCTCGGGGTCAGATAGCAATCAGCCCCAGCATTTT. This encodes CASTSGSDSNQPQHF.